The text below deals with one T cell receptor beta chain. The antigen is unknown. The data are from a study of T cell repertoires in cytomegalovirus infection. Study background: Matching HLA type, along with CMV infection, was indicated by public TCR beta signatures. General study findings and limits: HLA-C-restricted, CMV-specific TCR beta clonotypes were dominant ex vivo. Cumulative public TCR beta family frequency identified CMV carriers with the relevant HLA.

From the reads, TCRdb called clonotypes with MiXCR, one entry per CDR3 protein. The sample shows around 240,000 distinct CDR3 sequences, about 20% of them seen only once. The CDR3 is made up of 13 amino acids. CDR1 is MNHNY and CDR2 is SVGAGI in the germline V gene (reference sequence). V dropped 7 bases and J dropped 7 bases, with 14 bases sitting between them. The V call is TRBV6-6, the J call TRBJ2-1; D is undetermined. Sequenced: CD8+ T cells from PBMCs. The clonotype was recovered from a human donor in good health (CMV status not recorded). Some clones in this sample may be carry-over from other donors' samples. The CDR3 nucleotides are TGTGCCAGCAACCTACTTGGAACGAATGAGCAGTTCTTC. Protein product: CASNLLGTNEQFF.